This TCR beta chain was captured by sequencing in a study of cytomegalovirus exposure and HLA in healthy donors (TCRdb year 2017). For the study in its entirety: An earlier analysis of 587 of the donors reported approximately 300 Gb of sequence data and 95 million to 120 million unique TCR beta sequences obtained from 150 million to 200 million T cells. About 300 gigabases of sequencing data and about 92 million unique TCR sequences made up an early release that covered approximately 700 HLA-typed donors. The genetic ancestry cluster associated with self-reported Caucasian donors included about 84% of the roughly 390 genotyped donors. The study was designed to test whether signatures of past pathogen exposure could be identified by cataloging public T cell receptors. Using immunosequencing, the study profiled T cell repertoires from 666 subjects and related those repertoires to cytomegalovirus serostatus. Besides the first cohort of roughly 640 subjects, a separate validation cohort made up of over 95 different subjects was used. The study combined high-throughput TCR immunosequencing, statistical association of individual TCRs with disease status, and machine learning to predict cytomegalovirus infection status. A later analysis re-examined previously published TCR beta repertoires from hundreds of donors and added high-resolution HLA genotyping to investigate patterns of TCR occurrence. Rather than using new phenotypic data, the later analysis identified candidate immune exposures from TCR beta sequences and from how often those sequences occurred across donors. In an earlier analysis of over 550 of the donors, high-throughput TCR beta sequencing was used to judge whether each TCR beta V gene segment behaved as functional or pseudogenic. Alongside the repertoire data, information on donor age, sex, ethnicity and CMV serostatus was compiled. A later genetic analysis took genome-wide SNP genotypes for about 65% of the 666 donors and used that subset as a discovery cohort. Every discovery cohort repertoire had been produced on one sequencing platform. Both class I and class II loci were covered by HLA typing, at four-digit resolution. Typing coverage varied by locus: roughly 629-640 donors for A, B, C, DRB1 and DQB1; approximately 500 for DQA1; approximately 610 for DPA1; about 450 for DPB1. Because of strong linkage in the cohort, five DR-DQ haplotypes were treated as single units for association and clustering. Among 300 to 500 genotyped donors of the cohort, an average of approximately 240,000 unique TCR beta nucleotide sequences was sequenced per donor, of which about 19% were non-productive. General study outcomes and caveats: A later analysis found that HLA-associated TCR beta chains were more clonally expanded and had lower generation probabilities than equally common non-associated chains. Assigning TCR associations to individual alleles was difficult when HLA alleles, especially DR and DQ, strongly co-occurred. Three of the identified cytomegalovirus-associated TCR beta chains were confirmed in vitro to be specific for cytomegalovirus antigens. A total of roughly 160 TCR beta chains were listed by the study as associated with cytomegalovirus. In a later analysis, several top co-occurrence clusters were reported to appear linked to parvovirus B19, influenza, CMV and Epstein-Barr virus. Only TCR beta chains were sequenced in this cohort, and the absence of alpha or paired-chain data limited detectable features. According to the authors, the approach could potentially be generalized to other disease states and immunological phenotypes. An association between a missense DCLRE1C variant and V-gene and J-gene trimming of TCR beta chains was found in a later genetic analysis and replicated in an independent cohort. Compared with the roughly 710-donor mean, donors in an Asian-associated ancestry cluster had fewer N-insertions in productive TCRs, according to a later genetic analysis. Correlated functional status among segregating V segments might be attributable to linkage disequilibrium, but an unknown experimental factor could not be ruled out. Because counts were too low, under 20 rarely observed V segments, including chromosome 9 orphons, were left out of the earlier analysis of approximately 500 of the donors. At a false discovery rate of 0.05, a later analysis linked 15,000 to 20,000 TCR beta sequences to specific HLA alleles. A cluster of highly shared sequence variants was judged likely to be a technical artifact of the sequencing pipeline. A later analysis found that most CMV-associated TCR beta chains appeared HLA-restricted, with HLA associations seemingly driven largely by CMV exposure. An earlier analysis of several hundred of the donors showed that most TCR beta V segments appeared in productive rearrangements either about 90% or about 30% of the time, which broadly matched IMGT annotations. A further reported finding was that TCR beta sequences accurately predicted the HLA-A and HLA-B alleles for most subjects in the first cohort. For the cohort, immune exposure information was limited to CMV serostatus. A later analysis found that TCR association rates varied across HLA loci, with DRB1 alleles showing the most associated TCRs and HLA-C alleles the fewest. The 87-base-pair reads could not distinguish some IMGT-functional V segments, including TRBV6-2 and TRBV6-3, so those segments were excluded. Because some donors lacked HLA typing at each locus, the association tests relied only on the typed subset. In both the original and validation cohorts, the classifier was reported to diagnose cytomegalovirus status with high specificity and sensitivity. While some public TCRs were present in many individuals, most TCR sequences turned up only very rarely across donors. Sequencing depth was assumed to be roughly uniform across donors in the presence/absence analyses, though that assumption may not hold.

On this clone: Its antigen is still unknown.

From the cysteine through the phenylalanine, the CDR3 covers 15 amino acids. The DNA shown is the 45-base CDR3, in frame from base 1. CDR1 and CDR2 (SGHAT, FQNNGV) derive from the germline V gene. V is pared back by 1 base and J by 2 bases, with 12 bases lying between the germline termini. The library was generated by the immunoSEQ multiplex PCR assay. For the multiplex PCR, a mixture combining 60 forward primers for TCR Vbeta segments and 13 reverse primers for TCR Jbeta segments was used. A multiplex PCR assay on genomic DNA amplified the CDR3 region of rearranged TCR beta genes. On the Illumina HiSeq System, the amplified TCR beta libraries were sequenced as 87-base-pair reads. Per the original workflow: A later analysis tallied around 82 million unique TCR beta chains across the 550 to 850 repertoires, and around 10 million of those chains were shared by two or more donors. To remove PCR and sequencing errors, raw reads were error-corrected and collapsed into unique sequences using a nearest-neighbor algorithm that merged closely related sequences. To assign V, D and J gene segments, CDR3 sequences were aligned to IMGT reference sequences. For a sequence to be retained, a match of at least six nucleotides to both a V gene segment and a J gene segment was required. Rearrangements were classified as productive when the CDR3 lacked stop codons and remained in frame with V and J, and all other rearrangements were classified as non-productive. Following IMGT convention, CDR3 was defined as the stretch from the second conserved V-encoded cysteine to the conserved J-encoded phenylalanine. The earlier analysis of around 640 of the donors excluded sequences that lacked an unambiguous match to a single V gene segment. In an earlier analysis of 587 of the donors, V segments were called functional above 56.7% productive rearrangements and were called segregating when the between-donor standard deviation exceeded 5%. A statistical classification framework was built to diagnose cytomegalovirus status from the catalog of TCR beta chain sequences. In a later analysis, TCR nucleotide sequences were compared against IMGT/GENE-DB human TR gene sequences so that V and J genes could be assigned. In a later analysis, CDR3 sequences and most-parsimonious VDJ recombination scenarios were assigned using the TCRdist pipeline. A later analysis defined each TCR beta chain by its CDR3 amino acid sequence plus V-gene family, and excluded reads lacking a unique V-gene family. A later analysis removed roughly 590 highly shared, low-generation-probability nucleotide sequences to deal with suspected cross-contamination and a sequencing artifact. For each public chain, a later analysis derived a clonal expansion index from normalized ranks of inferred template counts within each repertoire. In a later analysis, generation probabilities were computed with a VDJ recombination model fitted to out-of-frame rearrangements, and the resulting probabilities were checked against IGoR. In a later analysis, TCR-TCR, TCR-HLA and TCR-CMV co-occurrence was scored with hypergeometric tests, and a repertoire-size bias correction was applied to TCR pairs. False discovery rates were estimated in a later analysis by permuting HLA or CMV assignments 20 times. In a later analysis, co-occurring TCRs were grouped using DBSCAN, and TCRdist sequence similarity was added for clustering within HLA-allele-positive subsets. Repertoires with fewer than 30,000 or more than 120,000 public chains, plus five repertoires with anomalous nucleotide sharing, were excluded from co-occurrence clustering. TCRdb obtained this table from immuneACCESS and retained in-frame rearrangements with V and J assigned. These tables miss some clones; where compared with another copy, unresolved V genes account for less than half of the shortfall, and the remainder is unexplained. D and trimming were read from the DNA, whereas the V and J calls and clone size are those reported in that table. For this sample, the table gives about 110,000 clones. The ten largest clonotypes hold roughly 3.5% of the sample.

The cohort comprised under 700 healthy bone marrow donors. At the time of sampling, all cohort members were nominally healthy, though unrecorded immune exposures were likely present. The donor tested CMV seronegative, placing the donor among the roughly 400 seronegative members of the cohort. A peripheral blood sample was provided by each donor, and peripheral blood mononuclear cells were used for TCR beta sequencing. The Qiagen DNeasy Blood Extraction Kit was used to extract genomic DNA from the blood cell samples. Sequencing was performed on PBMCs. Rearrangement joined TRBV11-2 to TRBJ2-7; D gene: possibly TRBD2, on 5 matching bases. This sequence originates from a man aged 18 to 29 in good health and CMV-seronegative. The sequenced DNA is TGTGCCAGCAGCTTAGCTACTAGTCCTACCTACGAGCAGTACTTC. Its translation is CASSLATSPTYEQYF.